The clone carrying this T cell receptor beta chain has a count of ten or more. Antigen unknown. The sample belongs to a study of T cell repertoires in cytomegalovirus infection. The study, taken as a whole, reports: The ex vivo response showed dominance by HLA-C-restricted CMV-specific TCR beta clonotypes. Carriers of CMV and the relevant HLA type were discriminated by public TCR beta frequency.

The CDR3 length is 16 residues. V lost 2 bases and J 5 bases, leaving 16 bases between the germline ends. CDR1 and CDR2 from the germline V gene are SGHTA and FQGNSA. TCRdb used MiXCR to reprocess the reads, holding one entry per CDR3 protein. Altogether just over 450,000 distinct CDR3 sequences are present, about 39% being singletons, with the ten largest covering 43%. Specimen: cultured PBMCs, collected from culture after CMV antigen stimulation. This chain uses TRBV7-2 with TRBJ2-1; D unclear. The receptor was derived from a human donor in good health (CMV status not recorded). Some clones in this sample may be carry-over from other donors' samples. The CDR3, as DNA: TGTGCCAGCAGCTTATTCCCCTCACCCGCTGACAATGAGCAGTTCTTC. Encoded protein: CASSLFPSPADNEQFF.